One and the same sample provided the 11 T cell receptor beta chains below, sequenced in a study of blood T cell repertoires in COVID-19. Sequenced by immunoSEQ multiplex PCR; TCRdb stores in-frame clones only, minus some. The data contain under 300,000 clones, 86% of them singletons. Sequencing input: peripheral blood. All receptors derive from a man aged 60 to 75 with acute or convalescent COVID-19.

The V call is TRBV5-1, the J call TRBJ2-4, with D hard to call. CDR1 and CDR2 (germline): SGHRS, YFSETQ. The CDR3 sequence is 11 residues long. The V and J ends lost 5 bases and 6 bases respectively, with 6 bases between them. The CDR3 DNA reads TGCGCCAGCAGGCGCGGAAACATTCAGTACTTC. This sequence encodes CASRRGNIQYF.

The genes are TRBV19 and TRBJ2-7, with D possibly matching TRBD2 (6 bases). V was pared by 4 bases and J by 0 bases, with 16 bases between. CDR1 and CDR2 from the germline V gene are LNHDA and SQIVND (reference sequence). This CDR3 spans 16 amino acids. Here the CDR3 DNA reads TGTGCCAGTAGTACAGTAGCGGACCGGAGCTCCTACGAGCAGTACTTC. Its protein is CASSTVADRSSYEQYF.

CDR3 region: CSVLRTTGGNTEAFF. In nucleotides, the CDR3 is TGCAGCGTTCTGAGGACGACAGGGGGAAACACTGAAGCTTTCTTT. The chain carries TRBV29-1 and TRBJ1-1, with 9 bases lining up with TRBD1. CDR3 length: 15 residues. The V and J ends lost 5 bases and 2 bases, in that order; junction bases with no gene match: 9. Germline CDR1 SQVTM, CDR2 ANQGSEA.

V and J are TRBV6-1 and TRBJ1-2; the D gene is possibly TRBD1 (5 bases). Trimming stripped 3 bases from V and 7 bases from J, with 12 bases between. The CDR3 spans 13 residues. Germline CDR1 and CDR2: MNHNS and SASEGT. The CDR3, as DNA: TGTGCCAGCAGTGATAGGCAGGGCCTTGGCTACACCTTC. The encoded protein is CASSDRQGLGYTF.

The chain recombines TRBV11-1 with TRBJ1-6; D is uncertain. The ends were cut back, 3 bases at V and 7 bases at J, with 10 bases in the middle. Germline CDR1 reads SGHAT; CDR2 reads FQDESV (reference sequence). The CDR3 spans 14 residues. The CDR3 DNA reads as TGTGCCAGCAGCTTGGCAGGCCGGAATTCACCCCTCCACTTT. Amino acids: CASSLAGRNSPLHF.

The chain links TRBV28 to TRBJ2-3; 8 nucleotides agree with TRBD2. Germline V gene sequence: CDR1 MDHEN, CDR2 SYDVKM. Unmatched junction bases numbered 11, after V lost 3 bases and J lost 6 bases. CDR3 length equals 16 residues. CDR3 loop: CASSFDNSGAGDTQYF. For the CDR3, the DNA is TGTGCCAGCAGTTTTGATAATAGCGGGGCCGGGGATACGCAGTATTTT.

This clone was seen once. The chain couples TRBV5-1 to TRBJ2-2, with D perhaps TRBD1 (6 bases). This CDR3 is 16 amino acids long. Germline V gene sequence: CDR1 SGHRS, CDR2 YFSETQ. Deletions cut 4 bases from V and 2 bases from J, with 15 bases between. The DNA of the CDR3 is TGCGCCAGCAGCCCACAGGGACGTGGCAACACCGGGGAGCTGTTTTTT. It encodes CASSPQGRGNTGELFF.

The chain recombines TRBV19 with TRBJ2-7, with 9 bases fitting TRBD1. Unmatched junction bases numbered 6, after V lost 5 bases and J lost 4 bases. Germline loops: CDR1 LNHDA, CDR2 SQIVND (reference sequence). The CDR3 is 14 amino acids. The CDR3 spells CASSLRTGEYEQYF. In DNA form, the CDR3 reads TGTGCCAGTAGTCTTCGGACAGGGGAGTACGAGCAGTACTTC.

This sequence joins TRBV28 and TRBJ2-1, with 9 bases identical to TRBD1. Germline trimming cut 6 bases from V and 7 bases from J; bases unmatched to any gene: 7. CDR3 length equals 14 residues. CDR1 and CDR2 (germline): MDHEN, SYDVKM. The chain's CDR3 is CASRHRQGGNEQFF. CDR3 in DNA: TGTGCCAGCAGACACAGACAGGGGGGTAATGAGCAGTTCTTC.

The chain combines TRBV28 with TRBJ2-5; 10 bases agree with TRBD2. The CDR3 runs to 16 residues. Germline CDR1 reads MDHEN; CDR2 reads SYDVKM. With 5 bases clipped from V and 1 base from J, the junction kept 7 bases outside the gene matches. The CDR3 DNA sequence: TGTGCCAGCAGTCCCAGGGTAGCGGGAGGCCAAGAGACCCAGTACTTC. Translated: CASSPRVAGGQETQYF.

The V gene is TRBV28, the J gene TRBJ1-2; no clear D. The CDR3 has 9 residues. Germline loops: CDR1 MDHEN, CDR2 SYDVKM. The CDR3 DNA reads as TGTGGGGAGTACTATGGCTACACCTTC. This encodes CGEYYGYTF.